A selection of T cell receptor beta chains follows, all from one sample in a study of identical twins. Using its own MiXCR run on the 5' RACE reads, TCRdb lists one record per CDR3 protein. The sample has 1,800,000 or so distinct CDR3 sequences, less than 35% seen once. The sequenced material came from cord blood. The source of these receptors is a newborn girl in good health. Both conserved end residues are part of each CDR3. D genes are given only for firm matches. Some rows have no size entry. The others give once, few or many, or a class for an expanded clone.

many,12,.,TRBJ2-3,TRBV10-3,TGTGCCATCAATACGGGGGCGGATACGCAGTATTTT,CAINTGADTQYF
.,15,.,TRBJ2-5,TRBV3-1,TGTGCCAGCAGCCGCCAGACTTTAAGGCAAGAGACCCAGTACTTC,CASSRQTLRQETQYF
.,14,TRBD2,TRBJ2-7,TRBV10-3,TGTGCCATCAGGGGTTCTAGCGGGAATTACGGGCAGTACTTC,CAIRGSSGNYGQYF
.,17,.,TRBJ2-3,TRBV7-8,TGTGCCAGCAGCTTAGTGGTGTGGGGGGCTAGCACAGATACGCAGTATTTT,CASSLVVWGASTDTQYF
few,14,TRBD2,TRBJ2-1,TRBV6-6,TGTGCCAGCAGTTACCCCGGGAGGATCAATGAGCAGTTCTTC,CASSYPGRINEQFF
.,19,TRBD2,TRBJ2-1,TRBV5-6,TGTGCCAGCAGCTGGGGACTAGCGGGAGTGAGGTTGGTGTATAATGAGCAGTTCTTC,CASSWGLAGVRLVYNEQFF
few,18,TRBD2,TRBJ2-1,TRBV2,TGTGCCAGCAGTGAGAGACTAGCGGGGGCGAGCTCCTACAATGAGCAGTTCTTC,CASSERLAGASSYNEQFF
many,9,.,TRBJ2-3,TRBV5-1,TGTGCCAGCAGTGATACGCAGTATTTT,CASSDTQYF
few,16,TRBD1,TRBJ2-7,TRBV7-2,TGTGCCAGCAGCCTATATGACAGGGGGCTTAGCCACGAGCAGTACTTC,CASSLYDRGLSHEQYF
.,12,.,TRBJ1-4,TRBV12-3/TRBV12-4,TGTGCCAGCAGTTTAGTCGGACAAAAACTGTTTTTT,CASSLVGQKLFF
.,15,TRBD2,TRBJ2-1,TRBV12-3/TRBV12-4,TGTGCCAGCAGTTTTAGCGGGAGGGCGTTGAATGAGCAGTTCTTC,CASSFSGRALNEQFF
many,19,TRBD2,TRBJ2-1,TRBV28,TGTGCCAGCAGTCCCCTAGGACTAGCGGGAGGGAACCATTACAATGAGCAGTTCTTC,CASSPLGLAGGNHYNEQFF
few,17,TRBD2,TRBJ2-7,TRBV4-1,TGCGCCAGCAGCCAAGTGCCTAGCGGGGCTTACTCCTACGAGCAGTACTTC,CASSQVPSGAYSYEQYF
few,11,.,TRBJ1-2,TRBV20-1,TGCAGTCCAGGGGTACACTATGGCTACACCTTC,CSPGVHYGYTF
.,15,.,TRBJ2-1,TRBV9,TGTGCCAGCACCGCGGGAACGGGAGTACCGCAGGAGCAGTTCTTC,CASTAGTGVPQEQFF
.,16,TRBD2,TRBJ2-1,TRBV4-2,TGTGCCAGCGGCCAAGATGTATTAGCGGGGTACAATGAGCAGTTCTTC,CASGQDVLAGYNEQFF
many,15,.,TRBJ1-5,TRBV4-2,TGTGCCAGCAGTTACAGGGTTAGTAGCAATCAGCCCCAGCATTTT,CASSYRVSSNQPQHF
.,11,.,TRBJ1-1,TRBV7-9,TGTGCCAGCACCCTTGGGGCTGAAGCTTTCTTT,CASTLGAEAFF
.,14,.,TRBJ2-3,TRBV27,TGTGCCAGCATCTCGACAGGGAGGACAGATACGCAGTATTTT,CASISTGRTDTQYF
.,15,TRBD1,TRBJ2-3,TRBV28,TGTGCCAGCAGTTTTCAAGGGACAGGGGGCGATACGCAGTATTTT,CASSFQGTGGDTQYF
.,18,.,TRBJ2-1,TRBV28,TGTGCCAGCAGTCCCAGCGGACAGTCTCTGAGGGCCTACAATGAGCAGTTCTTC,CASSPSGQSLRAYNEQFF
few,13,TRBD2,TRBJ2-7,TRBV20-1,TGCAGTGCTGAGCGGGAGGGGTCCTACGAGCAGTACTTC,CSAEREGSYEQYF
few,11,.,TRBJ2-5,TRBV21-1,TGTGCCCCGAAAGGGGAAGAGACCCAGTACTTC,CAPKGEETQYF
few,18,.,TRBJ1-4,TRBV12-5,TGTGCTAGTGGCCTGATGTCCCGGGACATCGCAACTAATGAAAAACTGTTTTTT,CASGLMSRDIATNEKLFF
.,14,.,TRBJ2-1,TRBV11-3,TGTGCCAGCAGCTCGTCTAAGACCAACAATGAGCAGTTCTTC,CASSSSKTNNEQFF
.,16,TRBD2,TRBJ2-3,TRBV7-2,TGTGCCAGCAGCTTAAGAGCGGGGGGTCGGAGAGATACGCAGTATTTT,CASSLRAGGRRDTQYF
few,13,.,TRBJ2-1,TRBV20-1,TGCAGTGCTAGTTCACCCCCAACCGATGAGCAGTTCTTC,CSASSPPTDEQFF
.,18,TRBD2,TRBJ2-7,TRBV2,TGTGCCAGCAGTGAACAAGGGACTAGCGGGAGACCTCAAAATGAGCAGTACTTC,CASSEQGTSGRPQNEQYF
.,16,TRBD2,TRBJ2-3,TRBV4-1,TGCGCCAGCAGCCAAGGATGGCTAGCGGGCACAGATACGCAGTATTTT,CASSQGWLAGTDTQYF
.,16,TRBD2,TRBJ2-5,TRBV7-2,TGTGCCAGCAGCGTTACTAGCGGGGCCCCTCGGGGGACCCAGTACTTC,CASSVTSGAPRGTQYF
once,15,TRBD2,TRBJ2-3,TRBV20-1,TGCAGTGCCCAGAAGACTAGCGGGGGCACAGATACGCAGTATTTT,CSAQKTSGGTDTQYF
few,12,.,TRBJ1-1,TRBV20-1,TGCAGTGCTAGAGATATGCGGGTTGAAGCTTTCTTT,CSARDMRVEAFF
few,15,.,TRBJ1-2,TRBV27,TGTGCCAGCAGTTTATCTCTCCCCACACTTTATGGCTACACCTTC,CASSLSLPTLYGYTF
.,14,.,TRBJ2-3,TRBV20-1,TGCAGTGCTAGAAAGGGGCCTAGCACAGATACGCAGTATTTT,CSARKGPSTDTQYF
.,18,.,TRBJ1-2,TRBV4-2,TGTGCCTGCAGCCAAGACAGGCCCCTCAGACCCAGAGACTATGGCTACACCTTC,CACSQDRPLRPRDYGYTF
.,11,.,TRBJ1-2,TRBV7-9,TGTTCCAGCACGGTACCTCATGGCTACACCTTC,CSSTVPHGYTF
.,16,TRBD1,TRBJ2-2,TRBV12-3/TRBV12-4,TGTGCCAGCTGGACCCGGACAGGGGGCCGAACCGGGGAGCTGTTTTTT,CASWTRTGGRTGELFF
many,13,.,TRBJ2-5,TRBV5-1,TGCGCCAGCAGCTTGGAATCCCAAGAGACCCAGTACTTC,CASSLESQETQYF
.,16,.,TRBJ2-7,TRBV5-1,TGCGCCAGCAGCTTGGGGCGAGCGGAGAGCTCCTACGAGCAGTACTTC,CASSLGRAESSYEQYF
.,16,TRBD2,TRBJ2-1,TRBV27,TGTGCCAGCAGACCGCCGGGACTAGTCCCCTACAATGAGCAGTTCTTC,CASRPPGLVPYNEQFF
many,11,.,TRBJ2-1,TRBV12-3/TRBV12-4,TGTGCCAGCACGAGCTACAATGAGCAGTTCTTC,CASTSYNEQFF